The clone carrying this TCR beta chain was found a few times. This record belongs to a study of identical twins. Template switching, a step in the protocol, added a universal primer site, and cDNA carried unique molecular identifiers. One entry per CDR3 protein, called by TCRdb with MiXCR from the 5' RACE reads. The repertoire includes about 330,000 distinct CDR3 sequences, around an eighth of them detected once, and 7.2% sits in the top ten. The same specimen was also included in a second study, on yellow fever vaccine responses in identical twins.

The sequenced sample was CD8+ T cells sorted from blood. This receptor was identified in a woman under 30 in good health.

CDR3 region: CATSDLQTGYGYTF. CDR3 sequence (DNA): TGTGCCACCAGTGATTTGCAAACAGGGTATGGCTACACCTTC. The V call is TRBV24-1, the J call TRBJ1-2; the D gene is possibly TRBD1 (6 bases). Germline values: CDR1 KGHDR, CDR2 SFDVKD. The ends were cut back, 0 bases at V and 5 bases at J, with 9 bases in the middle. The CDR3 runs 14 residues.